This T cell receptor (beta chain) was documented in a study of CD8 T cells in ankylosing spondylitis. Study-level findings and limits: Among TCR beta sequences, a motif of eight or nine highly homologous variants appeared characteristic of ankylosing spondylitis blood.

Generation of TCR beta libraries employed quantitative 5'-RACE incorporating molecular barcodes. TCRdb ran MiXCR on the 5' RACE reads and lists one entry per CDR3 protein. This table holds some 130,000 distinct CDR3 sequences, more than 15% found once. This clonotype was counted between two and nine times. Its specificity is not known. Trimming stripped 5 bases from V and 9 bases from J, with 23 bases between. CDR3 length: 16 residues. The V call is TRBV12-3 or TRBV12-4, the J call TRBJ2-1, with D unresolved. The sample comprised blood, either unsorted or a sorted T cell fraction (not recorded which). This sequence was found in a male donor with ankylosing spondylitis. The CDR3 DNA reads TGTGCCAGCAGTCCGGGTTTCGGTGAATCACTGCGTGAGCAGTTCTTC. This translates into CASSPGFGESLREQFF.